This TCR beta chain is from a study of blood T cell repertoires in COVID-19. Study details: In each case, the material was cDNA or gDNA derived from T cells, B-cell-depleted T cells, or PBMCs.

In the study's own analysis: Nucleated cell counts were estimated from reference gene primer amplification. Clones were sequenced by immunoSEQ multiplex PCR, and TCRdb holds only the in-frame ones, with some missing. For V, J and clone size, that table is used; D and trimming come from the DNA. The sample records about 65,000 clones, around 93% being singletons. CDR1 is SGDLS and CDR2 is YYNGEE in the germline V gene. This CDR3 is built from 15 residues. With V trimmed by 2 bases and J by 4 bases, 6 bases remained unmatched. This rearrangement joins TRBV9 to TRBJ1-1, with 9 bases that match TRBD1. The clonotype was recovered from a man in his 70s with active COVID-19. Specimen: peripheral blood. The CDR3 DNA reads TGTGCCAGCAGCGTGGGGGACAGGGCGGTCACTGAAGCTTTCTTT. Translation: CASSVGDRAVTEAFF.